Only one count was recorded for the clone carrying this T cell receptor (beta chain). This record comes from a study of T cell responses to AZD1222 COVID-19 vaccine. TCRdb keeps only in-frame clones here, not all; method: immunoSEQ multiplex PCR. Here the sample spans some 180,000 clones, 80% to 95% being singletons. The V segment lost 2 bases and the J segment 4 bases; nucleotides outside the gene matches: 5. The CDR3 is made up of 15 amino acids. Germline CDR1 SGHNT, CDR2 YENEEA. The source material was peripheral blood, sampled on day 0 of AZD1222 vaccination. V usage is TRBV11-3 and J usage is TRBJ2-7, with TRBD1 matching 10 bases. This sequence was found in an adult in good health. The CDR3 nucleotides are TGTGCCAGCAGCTTAATGGGGGACAGGGGATACGAGCAGTACTTC. Translation: CASSLMGDRGYEQYF.